This passage covers 29 T cell receptor gamma chains from one sample sequenced in a study of Vδ1+ human thymocytes. General study points: Thymic TRG and TRD repertoires appeared highly polyclonal.

No cognate antigen is known for these TCRs. Extracted RNA was reverse transcribed into cDNA. The CDR3 regions were amplified by multiplex PCR from V-gene primers to a constant-region primer. TCRdb re-called clones from the multiplex PCR reads using CATT. The data hold 6,000 to 7,000 gamma-chain clones, with 42% observed a single time. The material sequenced was Vdelta1+ gamma-delta thymocytes from the thymus. Subset indicated: FACS-sorted CD3+ TCRalphabeta- TCRVdelta1+ TCRVdelta2- thymocytes. Receptors originate from a boy in the first two years of life who had congenital heart surgery.

The V call is TRGV5, the J call TRGJ1 or TRGJ2. The J gene, absent from TCRdb, was called here by matching the DNA to germline. The germline V gene has CDR1 VINAFY and CDR2 YDVSNSKD. The CDR3 has 12 amino acids. V was clipped by 3 bases and J by 8 bases; unmatched bases: 7. Here the CDR3 reads CATWDSSHKKLF. The CDR3 DNA follows: TGTGCCACCTGGGACTCCAGCCATAAGAAACTCTTT.

The chain uses TRGV9 and TRGJ1 or TRGJ2. TCRdb lists no J gene, so it was determined here by aligning the DNA to germline. Germline CDR1 GITISATS, CDR2 ISYDGTV (reference sequence). V was pared by 2 bases and J by 0 bases, with 4 bases of the junction left unmatched. This CDR3 contains 14 residues. This CDR3 reads CALWEGWNYYKKLF. CDR3 in DNA: TGTGCCTTGTGGGAGGGATGGAATTATTATAAGAAACTCTTT.

This chain uses TRGV5 with TRGJ1 or TRGJ2. Per germline, CDR1 VINAFY and CDR2 YDVSNSKD. The CDR3 runs to 13 residues. V lost 0 bases, J lost 14 bases, and 13 bases stayed unmatched. In DNA, the CDR3 is TGTGCCACCTGGGACAGGAAGGTATTGGGGGAACTCTTT. It codes for CATWDRKVLGELF.

The J gene is TRGJ1 or TRGJ2, the V gene TRGV4. TCRdb offers no J gene call, so here the DNA was matched to germline to obtain one. CDR1 EGSTGY and CDR2 YDSYTSSV come from the germline V gene. The CDR3 extends over 13 amino acids. The ends lost 3 bases at V and 9 bases at J; junction bases unmatched: 11. In nucleotides, the CDR3 is TGTGCCACCTGGGATTGGGCCGATCCTAAGAAACTCTTT. Its protein product is CATWDWADPKKLF.

There are a few counts of this clone. The V and J genes are TRGV4 and TRGJ1 or TRGJ2. Germline V gene data show CDR1 as EGSTGY and CDR2 as YDSYTSSV. The CDR3 is made up of 10 amino acids. Trimming removed 9 bases from V and 3 bases from J; junction bases left unmatched: 2. In DNA form, the CDR3 reads TGTGCCACCACTTATTATAAGAAACTCTTT. Translated: CATTYYKKLF.

The chain carries TRGV8 and TRGJ1 or TRGJ2. The CDR3 has 12 residues. The V gene end was trimmed by 1 base and the J gene end by 7 bases; junction bases not matched to a gene: 4. Per the germline V gene, CDR1 is VENAVY and CDR2 is YDSYNSRV. CDR3 region: CATWDRGYKKLF. DNA for the CDR3: TGTGCCACCTGGGATAGAGGATATAAGAAACTCTTT.

The gene calls are TRGV5 and TRGJ1 or TRGJ2. The J gene, not given by TCRdb, was assigned here from a germline match of the nucleotide sequence. Looked up from germline, CDR1 is VINAFY and CDR2 is YDVSNSKD. CDR3 size: 11 residues. Germline trimming cut 5 bases from V and 6 bases from J; bases unmatched to any gene: 4. CDR3 nucleotide sequence: TGTGCCACCTGGGTTCCTTATAAGAAACTCTTT. Translating gives CATWVPYKKLF.

The V and J genes are TRGV8 and TRGJ1 or TRGJ2. TCRdb offers no J gene call, so here the DNA was matched to germline to obtain one. V dropped 11 bases and J dropped 8; count of bases not matched to a gene: 12. Germline values: CDR1 VENAVY, CDR2 YDSYNSRV. The CDR3 loop spans 11 amino acids. CDR3: CAIDYTDKKLF. CDR3 in DNA: TGTGCCATCGACTATACCGATAAGAAACTCTTT.

The V call is TRGV3, the J call TRGJ1 or TRGJ2. The J gene, missing from TCRdb, was assigned here through DNA to germline matching. Germline assignment: CDR1 VTNTFY and CDR2 YDVSTARD (reference sequence). With 5 bases clipped from V and 8 bases from J, the junction kept 6 bases outside the gene matches. CDR3 length: 11 residues. The CDR3 sequence is CATWVADKKLF. In nucleotides, the CDR3 is TGTGCCACCTGGGTGGCGGATAAGAAACTCTTT.

Concerning this clone: A read error may be the cause here, since a much bigger clone is one base away. The rearrangement links TRGV5 to TRGJ1 or TRGJ2. TCRdb does not report a J gene; here it was assigned by matching the DNA to germline references. The CDR3 runs 12 residues. Germline V gene data show CDR1 as VINAFY and CDR2 as YDVSNSKD. The chain's CDR3 is CATWDRPYRKLF. The CDR3 DNA reads as TGTGCCACCTGGGACAGGCCTTATAGGAAACTCTTT.

This clone was seen a few times. V gene TRGV3 combines with J gene TRGJ1 or TRGJ2. The CDR3 contains 15 residues. Germline CDR1 reads VTNTFY; CDR2 reads YDVSTARD (reference sequence). The J segment lost 3 bases and the V segment lost 1 base, leaving 9 bases of the junction unmatched. The CDR3: CATWDRALGYYKKLF. Written as DNA, the CDR3 is TGTGCCACCTGGGACAGAGCTTTGGGTTATTATAAGAAACTCTTT.

Only a few counts were recorded for this clone. The chain links TRGV4 to TRGJ1 or TRGJ2. V shed 0 bases, J shed 9 bases, and the junction held 14 bases outside the gene matches. Per the germline V gene, CDR1 is EGSTGY and CDR2 is YDSYTSSV. The CDR3 extends over 15 amino acids. CDR3 loop: CATWDGLRRWGKKLF. The CDR3 DNA is TGTGCCACCTGGGATGGGCTTCGTCGTTGGGGTAAGAAACTCTTT.

This clone has just a few counts. V usage is TRGV3 and J usage is TRGJ1 or TRGJ2. Trimming at V came to 3 bases and at J to 2 bases, leaving 4 bases not matched to a gene. The CDR3 is 13 amino acids. Germline values: CDR1 VTNTFY, CDR2 YDVSTARD (reference sequence). The CDR3 bases are TGTGCCACCTGGGACGGATATTATTATAAGAAACTCTTT. Amino acid sequence: CATWDGYYYKKLF.

The V call is TRGV4, the J call TRGJ1 or TRGJ2. Here the J gene came from matching the DNA to germline, since TCRdb omits it. V shed 5 bases and J 4 bases; nucleotides not matched to a gene: 11. The CDR3 contains 14 residues. CDR1 EGSTGY and CDR2 YDSYTSSV come from the germline V gene. The chain's CDR3 is CATWGRAKYYKKLF. DNA for the CDR3: TGTGCCACCTGGGGCCGGGCGAAGTATTATAAGAAACTCTTT.

V is TRGV5 and J is TRGJ1 or TRGJ2. TCRdb does not report a J gene; here it was assigned by matching the DNA to germline references. J gave up 9 bases and V 0 bases, and 5 bases lay outside the gene matches. CDR1 and CDR2 (germline): VINAFY, YDVSNSKD. This CDR3 comprises 12 residues. The CDR3 is CATWDRHGKKLF. DNA for the CDR3: TGTGCCACCTGGGACAGGCATGGTAAGAAACTCTTT.

There are a few counts of this clone. The chain uses TRGV9 and TRGJ1 or TRGJ2. The V and J ends lost 6 bases and 6 bases, in that order; junction bases with no gene match: 11. Germline loops: CDR1 GITISATS, CDR2 ISYDGTV (reference sequence). The CDR3 consists of 13 residues. As DNA, the CDR3 is TGTGCCTTGTGGTGGGCCCTCGCTTATAAGAAACTCTTT. Translated, it gives CALWWALAYKKLF.

This clone was seen once. This chain connects TRGV2 to TRGJ1 or TRGJ2. TCRdb gives no J gene; it was assigned here by matching the DNA to germline. V was clipped by 4 bases and J by 8 bases; unmatched bases: 17. This CDR3 contains 15 residues. Germline CDR1 and CDR2: EGSNGY and YDSYNSKV. The CDR3 DNA reads TGTGCCACCTGGGATTCTCGGGGGGGCGGGGATAAGAAACTCTTT. It encodes CATWDSRGGGDKKLF.

The chain combines TRGV4 with TRGJ1 or TRGJ2. Germline V CDR1 and CDR2: EGSTGY, YDSYTSSV. There are 12 residues in the CDR3. Unmatched junction bases numbered 4, after V lost 1 base and J lost 7 bases. Written as DNA, the CDR3 is TGTGCCACCTGGGATGGTTCCTATAAGAAACTCTTT. Its translation is CATWDGSYKKLF.

This clone has just a few counts. This clone may be a read error of a much larger clone one base away. The rearrangement uses TRGV5 and TRGJ1 or TRGJ2. Looked up from germline, CDR1 is VINAFY and CDR2 is YDVSNSKD. The CDR3 is 11 residues long. Germline trimming cut 0 bases from V and 11 bases from J; bases unmatched to any gene: 4. The CDR3 here is CATWDRLEKLF. The CDR3 DNA is TGTGCCACCTGGGACAGGCTCGAGAAACTCTTT.

The J gene is TRGJP, the V gene TRGV3. This CDR3 has 17 residues. CDR1 is VTNTFY and CDR2 is YDVSTARD in the germline V gene (reference sequence). Losses at the gene ends were 0 bases for V and 7 bases for J; bases not matched to a gene: 6. Written as DNA, the CDR3 is TGTGCCACCTGGGACAGGCCCCCGGAGTTGGGCAAAAAAATCAAGGTATTT. The encoded protein is CATWDRPPELGKKIKVF.

This chain uses TRGV4 with TRGJ1 or TRGJ2. Per the germline V gene, CDR1 is EGSTGY and CDR2 is YDSYTSSV. The CDR3 is 11 amino acids. Losses at the gene ends were 4 bases for V and 6 bases for J; bases not matched to a gene: 3. CDR3 bases: TGTGCCACCTGGGAGATTTATAAGAAACTCTTT. As protein: CATWEIYKKLF.

As to this clone: A junction boundary mismatches the germline segment, possibly from a read error. The V gene is TRGV3, the J gene TRGJ1 or TRGJ2. In the absence of a J gene in TCRdb, the DNA was matched to germline to assign it here. Germline loops: CDR1 VTNTFY, CDR2 YDVSTARD (reference sequence). There are 14 residues in the CDR3. CDR3: CATRDRRSGVEKLF. DNA for the CDR3: TGTGCCACCAGGGACAGGCGGTCCGGGGTAGAGAAACTCTTT.

This clone has just a few counts. Additional DNA sequences in this sample encode the identical CDR3. This chain joins TRGV3 and TRGJ1 or TRGJ2. TCRdb supplies no J gene; here it was assigned by aligning the nucleotide sequence to germline. Trimming at V came to 0 bases and at J to 2 bases, leaving 4 bases not matched to a gene. This CDR3 contains 14 residues. CDR1 is VTNTFY and CDR2 is YDVSTARD in the germline V gene (reference sequence). CDR3 in amino acids: CATWDRRDYYKKLF. The CDR3 DNA sequence: TGTGCCACCTGGGACAGGAGGGATTATTATAAGAAACTCTTT.

This clone has just a few counts. The V gene is TRGV4, the J gene TRGJ1 or TRGJ2. CDR3 size: 9 residues. V was pared by 9 bases and J by 15 bases, with 11 bases of the junction left unmatched. Germline V gene sequence: CDR1 EGSTGY, CDR2 YDSYTSSV. CDR3 in amino acids: CATASGGLF. The CDR3 DNA reads TGTGCCACCGCCAGTGGTGGACTCTTT.

This clone appeared a few times. The chain is built from TRGV9 and TRGJ1 or TRGJ2. The CDR3 has 15 residues. Per germline, CDR1 GITISATS and CDR2 ISYDGTV (reference sequence). Germline trimming cut 6 bases from V and 0 bases from J; bases unmatched to any gene: 11. CDR3 nucleotide sequence: TGTGCCTTGTGGTTCGGCAGAACGAATTATTATAAGAAACTCTTT. Its protein product is CALWFGRTNYYKKLF.

This clone was recorded a few times. This chain connects TRGV8 to TRGJ1 or TRGJ2. Germline trimming cut 1 base from V and 0 bases from J; bases unmatched to any gene: 3. The germline CDR1 and CDR2 sequences are VENAVY and YDSYNSRV. The CDR3 spans 14 residues. Here the CDR3 reads CATWDSANYYKKLF. The CDR3 bases are TGTGCCACCTGGGATAGTGCGAATTATTATAAGAAACTCTTT.

The V call is TRGV3, the J call TRGJ1 or TRGJ2. This CDR3 has 12 residues. J lost 8 bases, V lost 2 bases, and 6 bases had no gene match. Germline V gene sequence: CDR1 VTNTFY, CDR2 YDVSTARD (reference sequence). The CDR3 nucleotides read TGTGCCACCTGGGACACCCCGAATAAGAAACTCTTT. Translated, it gives CATWDTPNKKLF.

As regards this clone: Other DNA sequences in the sample encode the same CDR3. This sequence joins TRGV5 and TRGJ1 or TRGJ2. TCRdb gives no J gene; it was assigned here by matching the DNA to germline. V gave up 0 bases and J gave up 9 bases; unmatched junction bases: 5. There are 12 residues in the CDR3. From germline, CDR1 is VINAFY and CDR2 YDVSNSKD. The CDR3 nucleotides read TGTGCCACCTGGGACAGGCAGGGTAAGAAACTCTTT. It is translated as CATWDRQGKKLF.

V and J are TRGV3 and TRGJ1 or TRGJ2. TCRdb does not report a J gene; here it was assigned by matching the DNA to germline references. The CDR3 sequence is 14 residues long. In germline, CDR1 is VTNTFY, CDR2 YDVSTARD (reference sequence). Trimming at V came to 3 bases and at J to 0 bases, leaving 5 bases not matched to a gene. CDR3 sequence: CATWDGKNYYKKLF. Written as DNA, the CDR3 is TGTGCCACCTGGGACGGAAAGAATTATTATAAGAAACTCTTT.